The sample holds many counts of the clone carrying this TCR beta chain. RNA transcripts gave rise to amplified TCR beta CDR3 regions. Using the HTBI primer set, a first-round RT-PCR was run on the TCR CDR3. TCRdb called the multiplex PCR reads again in MiXCR, with one record for every CDR3 protein. The sample carries hundreds of thousands of distinct CDR3 sequences, roughly 15% recorded once. These data come from a study of T cells in Graves' hyperthyroidism and ophthalmopathy. CDR3 length: 12 residues. Looked up from germline, CDR1 is MNHEY and CDR2 is SMNVEV (reference sequence). V lost 7 bases, J lost 8 bases, and 12 bases lay in between.

The sequence was obtained from a woman aged 45-59 years with Graves' ophthalmopathy. The sample taken for sequencing was blood. The chain joins TRBV27 to TRBJ2-1; D is tentatively TRBD1 or TRBD2 (5 bases each). CDR3 nucleotide sequence: TGTGCCAGCATAGCTTGGGACGATGAGCAGTTCTTC. Translated, it gives CASIAWDDEQFF.